These T cell receptor beta chains were read from a single sample in a study of blood T cell repertoires in COVID-19. Generated by immunoSEQ multiplex PCR, the TCRdb table keeps only in-frame clones and is missing some. The repertoire holds around 110,000 clones, with about 80% as singletons. Sequenced input: peripheral blood. Receptors were obtained from a man between 65 and 79 years old with active or convalescent COVID-19. Both conserved end residues are trimmed from each CDR3. Only part of the rows carry a size: once, few, many, or a class if the clone is expanded.

>.|TRBV18|TRBJ2-7
ASSPGPGQGYEQY
>.|TRBV5-1|TRBJ1-2
ASTSTGNYGYT
>.|TRBV9|TRBJ2-2
ASSGTGPGELF
>.|TRBV12-5|TRBJ2-1
ASGSLNEQF
>few|TRBV5-1|TRBJ1-6
ASSLGDSNSPLH
>.|TRBV29-1|TRBJ2-7
SVEEAPGTRSYEQY
>.|TRBV6-4|TRBJ2-7
ASTRGQGDEQY
>.|TRBV11-2|TRBJ2-1
ASSLEASSYNEQF
>.|TRBV29-1|TRBJ1-2
SVEDRAAGYT
>.|TRBV9|TRBJ2-7
ASSQGGEQY
>.|TRBV4-2|TRBJ1-6
ASSQVSGTVVSPLH
>.|TRBV14|TRBJ2-5
ASTLGDRRKETQY
>.|TRBV6-5|TRBJ1-3
ASSYSTGLAGNTIY
>.|TRBV18|TRBJ2-7
ASSPRGYEQY
>.|TRBV6-1|TRBJ1-2
ASSEVAGSYGYT
>.|TRBV7-9|TRBJ2-3
ASSSRQALRTDTQY
>.|TRBV28|TRBJ1-4
ASSQTGLNEKLF
>once|TRBV7-2|TRBJ2-7
ASSQDRGDEQY
>.|TRBV28|TRBJ1-5
ASLGQGNQPQH
>.|TRBV7-2|TRBJ2-1
ASSLDPSGREQF
>.|TRBV7-2|TRBJ2-1
ASSSQTSGGGYNEQF
>once|TRBV6-7|TRBJ2-1
ASSYVRDKALKSYNEQF
>.|TRBV12-5|TRBJ2-3
ASGLGQLTDTQY
>.|TRBV11-2|TRBJ2-1
ASSSPGRLKQF
>.|TRBV5-4|TRBJ2-2
ASSLRQFGELF
>once|TRBV28|TRBJ1-2
ASTQGPRNYGYT
>.|TRBV7-2|TRBJ2-3
ASRKPQQGWTDTQY
>.|TRBV5-1|TRBJ1-2
ASSLDRVQFT
>.|TRBV3-1/TRBV3-2|TRBJ2-7
ASSQSGRVTYEQY
>few|TRBV24-1|TRBJ1-4
ATSDSTPGNEKLF
>.|TRBV19|TRBJ1-1
ASSPRTANTEAF
>.|TRBV12-5|TRBJ1-1
ASGFGEGNTEAF
>.|TRBV5-1|TRBJ2-4
ASSPWTSGAKNIQY
>.|TRBV2|TRBJ1-5
ASSALRASNQPQH
>.|TRBV5-1|TRBJ1-2
ASSLEGQVYGYT
>.|TRBV6-5|TRBJ2-7
ASSTRFEQY
>once|TRBV5-1|TRBJ1-1
ASSLSGIGTEAF
>.|TRBV18|TRBJ1-1
ASSPPGDINTEAF
>.|TRBV19|TRBJ1-5
ASSIGGAGIDQPQH
>.|TRBV3-1/TRBV3-2|TRBJ2-5
ASSRRWLAGGQETQY